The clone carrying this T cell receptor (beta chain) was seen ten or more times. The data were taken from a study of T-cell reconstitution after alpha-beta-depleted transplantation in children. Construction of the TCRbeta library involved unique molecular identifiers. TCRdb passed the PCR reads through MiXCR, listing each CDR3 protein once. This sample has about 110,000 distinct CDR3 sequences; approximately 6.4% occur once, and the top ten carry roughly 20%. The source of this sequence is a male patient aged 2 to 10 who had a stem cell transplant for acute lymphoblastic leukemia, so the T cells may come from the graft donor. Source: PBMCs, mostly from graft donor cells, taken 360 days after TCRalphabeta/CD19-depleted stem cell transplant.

The CDR3 region has the DNA TGTGCCAGCAGCTTTAAGCGGGGGATTTACAATGAGCAGTTCTTC. Protein product: CASSFKRGIYNEQFF. The J gene is TRBJ2-1, the V gene TRBV13; 8 bases line up with TRBD2. The CDR3 sequence is 15 residues long. The germline gives CDR1 PRHDT, CDR2 FYEKMQ (reference sequence). V shed 3 bases and J 4 bases; nucleotides not matched to a gene: 5.